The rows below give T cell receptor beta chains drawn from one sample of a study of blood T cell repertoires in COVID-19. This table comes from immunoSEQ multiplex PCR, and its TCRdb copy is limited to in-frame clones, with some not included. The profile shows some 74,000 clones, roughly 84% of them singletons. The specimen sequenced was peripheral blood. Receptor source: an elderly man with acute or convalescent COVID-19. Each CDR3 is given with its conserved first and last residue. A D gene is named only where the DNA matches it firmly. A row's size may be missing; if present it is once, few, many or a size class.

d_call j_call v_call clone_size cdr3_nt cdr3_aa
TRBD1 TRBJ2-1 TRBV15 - TGTGCCACCAGCAGAAGTGGCAGGGGGAGCTCCTACAATGAGCAGTTCTTC CATSRSGRGSSYNEQFF
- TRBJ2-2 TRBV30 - TGTGCCTGGAGTCCTCAGGGATCCGGGGAGCTGTTTTTT CAWSPQGSGELFF
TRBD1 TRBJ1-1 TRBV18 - TGTGCCAGCTCACCCCGGGACAGGGGTGGCACTGAAGCTTTCTTT CASSPRDRGGTEAFF
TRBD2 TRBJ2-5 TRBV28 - TGTGCCAGCAGTTCACTAGCGGGTGGGATGAGAGAGACCCAGTACTTC CASSSLAGGMRETQYF
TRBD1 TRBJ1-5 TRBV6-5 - TGTGCCAGCAAGGACAGGGGGATGCAGCCCCAGCATTTT CASKDRGMQPQHF
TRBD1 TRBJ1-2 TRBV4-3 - TGCGCCAGCAGCCAAGAAGGGCGACAGGGGTATGGCTACACCTTC CASSQEGRQGYGYTF
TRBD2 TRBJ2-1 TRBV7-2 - TGTGCCAGCAGCCCTAGCGGGAGGCAACTCTACAATGAGCAGTTCTTC CASSPSGRQLYNEQFF
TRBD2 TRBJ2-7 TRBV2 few TGTGCCCAAGGGGAGGGGCTTGGATCCTACGAGCAGTACTTC CAQGEGLGSYEQYF
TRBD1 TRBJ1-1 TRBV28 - TGTGCCAGCAGTTTTGGGGACAGCCTGAGGGGGGCTTTCTTT CASSFGDSLRGAFF
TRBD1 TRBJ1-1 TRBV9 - TGTGCCAGCAGGAGGACAGGGGGCGGGGACACTGAAGCTTTCTTT CASRRTGGGDTEAFF
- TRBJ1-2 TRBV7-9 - TGTGCCAGCAGCTTATATACGACGGAGAACTATGGCTACACCTTC CASSLYTTENYGYTF
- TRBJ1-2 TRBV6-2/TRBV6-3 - TGTGCCAGCAGTTATATTTGGGACTTCCCGGGAGCTAACTATGGCTACACCTTC CASSYIWDFPGANYGYTF
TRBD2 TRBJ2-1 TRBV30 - TGTGCCTGGAGTCTTAGCGGGAGGTCATACAATGAGCAGTTCTTC CAWSLSGRSYNEQFF
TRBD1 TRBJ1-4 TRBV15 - TGTGCCACCAGCAGACAACAGGGGCAACGCGAAAAACTGTTTTTT CATSRQQGQREKLFF
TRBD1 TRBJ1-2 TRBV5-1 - TGCGCCAGCAGCGCCGACAGGGGGCTTAACTATGGCTACACCTTC CASSADRGLNYGYTF
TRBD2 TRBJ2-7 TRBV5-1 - TGCGCCAGCAGGGCTAGCGGAACCTACGAGCAGTACTTC CASRASGTYEQYF
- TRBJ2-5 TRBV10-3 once TGTGCCACCCAGGGGGGTCTCGAAGAGACCCAGTACTTC CATQGGLEETQYF
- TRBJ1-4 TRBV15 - TGTGCCACCAGCCGGGGGGTGGGGTTTGGCGATTCAGAAAAACTGTTTTTT CATSRGVGFGDSEKLFF
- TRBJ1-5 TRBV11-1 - TGTGCCAGCAGCTTATCAGGTGGGAGCAATCAGCCCCAGCATTTT CASSLSGGSNQPQHF
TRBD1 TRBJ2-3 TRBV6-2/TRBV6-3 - TGTGCCAGCAGTACGACAGGGGGCTCAGATACGCAGTATTTT CASSTTGGSDTQYF
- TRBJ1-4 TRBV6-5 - TGTGCCAGCAGTTACGACGGACGGACGGGGGAGGAAAAACTGTTTTTT CASSYDGRTGEEKLFF
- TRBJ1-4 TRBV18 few TGTGCCAGCTCACCGACAGCAACTAATGAAAAACTGTTTTTT CASSPTATNEKLFF
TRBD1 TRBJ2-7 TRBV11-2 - TGTGCCAGCAGCTTAGGGGACAGTCCCTACGAGCAGTACTTC CASSLGDSPYEQYF
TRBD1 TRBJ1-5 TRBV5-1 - TGCGCCAGCAGCTTGGAGGGACAGGGGGACAATCAGCCCCAGCATTTT CASSLEGQGDNQPQHF
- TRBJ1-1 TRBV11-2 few TGTGCCAGCAGCTTAACGCAGACTGAAGCTTTCTTT CASSLTQTEAFF
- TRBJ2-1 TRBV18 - TGTGCCAGCTCACCGGACATGGGTGAGCAGTTCTTC CASSPDMGEQFF
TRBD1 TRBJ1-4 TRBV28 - TGTGCCAGCAGTCTGGGACAGGGGCCCGAAAAACTGTTTTTT CASSLGQGPEKLFF
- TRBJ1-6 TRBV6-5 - TGTGCCAGCAGGGGGCTGGAGTATTCACCCCTCCACTTT CASRGLEYSPLHF
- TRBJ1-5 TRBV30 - TGTGCCTGTCAGGGGTCAGGTCAGCCCCAGCATTTT CACQGSGQPQHF
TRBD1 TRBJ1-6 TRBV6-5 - TGTGCCAGCAGGACAGGGGGCATTAATTCACCCCTCCACTTT CASRTGGINSPLHF
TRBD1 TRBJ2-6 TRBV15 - TGTGCCACCAGCAGGGACAGGGGGAATGGGGCCAACGTCCTGACTTTC CATSRDRGNGANVLTF
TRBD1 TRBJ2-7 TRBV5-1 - TGCGCCAGCAGCCCGACGGACAGGGGAATCGAGCAGTACTTC CASSPTDRGIEQYF
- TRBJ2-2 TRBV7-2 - TGTGCCAGCAGCTTAGCTTCTACCACGAACACCGGGGAGCTGTTTTTT CASSLASTTNTGELFF
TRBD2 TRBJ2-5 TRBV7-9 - TGTGCCAGCAGCTTAGAGAATGGGGCGGGGGTGAACCAAGAGACCCAGTACTTC CASSLENGAGVNQETQYF
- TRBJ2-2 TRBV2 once TGTGCCAGCAGACTCAGGGGTTTTGACACCGGGGAGCTGTTTTTT CASRLRGFDTGELFF